This TCR beta chain was retrieved from a study of CD8 T cells in Susac syndrome (dated by TCRdb to the late 2010s). At the level of the whole study: Of the Susac syndrome patients who were sequenced, fewer than 10 were in clinical remission while about six had clinically active disease. At blood withdrawal, Susac syndrome patients were therapy-naive, treated with corticosteroids (with IVIg additionally given to some), or treated with IVIg alone. The study used repertoire sequencing to test whether antigen drove CD8+ T cell activation and differentiation in Susac syndrome.

Comment on this clonotype: The antigen this receptor binds is unknown. No much larger clonotype is one base removed from it; base qualities were not supplied.

The CDR3 holds 16 amino acids from the cysteine to the phenylalanine. Only the CDR3 region is kept as DNA, spanning 48 bases read in frame from base 1. The trim is 6 bases for V and 5 bases for J, with a gap of 22 bases between the germline ends. From a lookup of the germline V gene, CDR1 and CDR2 are ENHRY and SYGVKD. RNA was extracted using the RNeasy kit, and roughly 0.5 to 1 ug of the RNA was reverse transcribed with random hexamers. The immunoSEQ multiplex PCR assay, which covers 54 Vbeta and 13 Jbeta segments, was used to amplify TCR beta CDR3 regions. Bias from PCR amplification was corrected by using a synthetic template baseline for primer optimization and for computational correction. The published analysis was carried out like this. Reads were annotated to V, D and J genes according to IMGT and were analyzed with immunoSEQ Analyzer, with only productive sequences retained. Clonality was computed as one minus Shannon entropy normalized by log2 of the number of productive unique sequences. Public and private clones were assessed among the 100 most prevalent clones of each patient and control. Clones were defined as Susac-specific if absent from the healthy and MS cohorts, from more than 900 published viral clones and from other ImmuneACCESS disease sequences. The raw public data were reprocessed by TCRdb itself: fastp quality trimming at Q25, MiXCR clonotype calling, in-frame beta chains only. Entries are consolidated by CDR3 protein sequence, retaining the most common genes and DNA. The V and J calls were determined by TCRdb, not by the authors. This sample holds roughly 190,000 distinct CDR3 sequences; about 91% were observed only once. The ten largest clonotypes hold approximately 0.086% of the sample.

General conclusions and limits of the study: The number of individuals in the TCR sequencing and HLA analysis was recognized as being relatively small. In patients with Susac syndrome, the CD4+ T cell repertoire showed no detectable clonal expansion.

Peripheral blood CD8+ and CD4+ T cells from healthy donors, Susac syndrome patients and multiple sclerosis patients were profiled using high-throughput TCR beta sequencing. The Susac syndrome patients fulfilled recently defined diagnostic criteria for definite or probable disease. Bulk CD8+ and CD4+ T cells were purified by magnetic negative isolation, whereas CD8+ TEMRA cells were enriched by FACS. Blood was collected in EDTA tubes and processed within 24 hours, with PBMCs isolated through density gradient centrifugation. PBMCs intended for TCR sequencing were cryopreserved in liquid nitrogen and thawed later in a water bath at 37 degrees C. A purity of at least 90% was achieved for sorted or isolated CD4+, CD8+ and CD8+ TEMRA cells.

Rearrangement joined TRBV10-3 to TRBJ2-5; the D gene is perhaps TRBD1 or TRBD2, each of them matching over 6 bases. The sequence was collected from a human donor with Susac syndrome. Sequencing used CD4+ T cells from PBMCs. CDR3 sequence: CAISRLQTRQGETQYF. The nucleotide sequence is given as TGTGCCATCAGCCGACTCCAGACTAGGCAGGGGGAGACCCAGTACTTC.